The rows below give T cell receptor beta chains drawn from one sample of a study of metastatic and nonmetastatic thyroid tumors. From the PCR reads, TCRdb re-called clones with MiXCR. The sample holds about 38,000 clones, approximately 30% seen once. Material: blood. These receptors all stem from a male donor with papillary thyroid cancer or a benign thyroid nodule (not recorded which). Some clones in this sample may be carry-over from other donors' samples. CDR3s include the opening cysteine and the closing phenylalanine or tryptophan. A D gene is named only where the DNA matches it firmly. The listing skips clone size in some rows; elsewhere it reads once, few, many or a size class.

abundance | j_gene | d_gene | v_gene | CDR3aa | CDR3nt
. | TRBJ2-2 | TRBD2 | TRBV2 | CASSAPPGLAGGTTGELFF | TGTGCCAGCAGTGCACCACCGGGACTAGCGGGGGGAACCACCGGGGAGCTGTTTTTT
few | TRBJ2-1 | . | TRBV4-2 | CASSQDAGYNEQFF | TGTGCCAGCAGCCAAGATGCTGGCTACAATGAGCAGTTCTTC
. | TRBJ1-1 | . | TRBV7-3 | CASSGRGSTEAFF | TGTGCCAGCAGCGGACGGGGCAGCACTGAAGCTTTCTTT
many | TRBJ2-7 | . | TRBV19 | CASSIDLGGAHYEQYF | TGTGCCAGTAGTATAGATCTGGGTGGGGCCCACTACGAGCAGTACTTC
. | TRBJ2-3 | TRBD2 | TRBV20-1 | CSASGLAGGPEGTQYF | TGCAGTGCTAGCGGACTAGCGGGAGGGCCTGAGGGTACGCAGTATTTT
medium-sized | TRBJ1-2 | TRBD1 | TRBV28 | CASRWEPGQQDF | TGTGCCAGCAGGTGGGAACCGGGACAGCAGGATTTC
few | TRBJ1-1 | . | TRBV12-3/TRBV12-4 | CASSLGPGREAFF | TGTGCCAGCAGTTTAGGCCCAGGGAGAGAAGCTTTCTTT
. | TRBJ2-7 | . | TRBV11-2 | CASSYHADSYEQYF | TGTGCCAGCAGCTACCACGCCGACAGCTACGAGCAGTACTTC
. | TRBJ2-5 | . | TRBV11-3 | CASSGRGPSGETQYF | TGTGCCAGCAGCGGCCGGGGGCCGTCGGGTGAGACCCAGTACTTC
. | TRBJ2-5 | . | TRBV19 | CASSISPQETQYF | TGTGCCAGTAGTATCTCGCCCCAAGAGACCCAGTACTTC
many | TRBJ2-3 | TRBD1 | TRBV12-3/TRBV12-4 | CASSLSDRATDTQYF | TGTGCCAGCAGTTTATCCGACAGGGCCACAGATACGCAGTATTTT
. | TRBJ1-5 | . | TRBV12-3/TRBV12-4 | CASSPRPENQPQHF | TGTGCCAGCAGTCCCCGGCCAGAAAATCAGCCCCAGCATTTT
few | TRBJ2-3 | TRBD1 | TRBV5-1 | CASSTYSTGGETDTQYF | TGCGCCAGCAGCACCTACTCGACAGGGGGCGAGACAGATACGCAGTATTTT
. | TRBJ1-1 | . | TRBV3-1 | CASSPSGVNTEAFF | TGTGCCAGCAGCCCCTCGGGGGTGAACACTGAAGCTTTCTTT
. | TRBJ2-3 | TRBD2 | TRBV10-1 | CASSDAGAADTQYF | TGCGCCAGCAGTGATGCGGGAGCCGCAGATACGCAGTATTTT
. | TRBJ2-7 | TRBD2 | TRBV7-8 | CASSISTSGGYYEQYF | TGTGCCAGCAGCATTTCGACTAGCGGGGGATACTACGAGCAGTACTTC
. | TRBJ2-3 | . | TRBV11-2 | CASSLQASTQYF | TGTGCCAGCAGCCTACAGGCCTCGACGCAGTATTTT